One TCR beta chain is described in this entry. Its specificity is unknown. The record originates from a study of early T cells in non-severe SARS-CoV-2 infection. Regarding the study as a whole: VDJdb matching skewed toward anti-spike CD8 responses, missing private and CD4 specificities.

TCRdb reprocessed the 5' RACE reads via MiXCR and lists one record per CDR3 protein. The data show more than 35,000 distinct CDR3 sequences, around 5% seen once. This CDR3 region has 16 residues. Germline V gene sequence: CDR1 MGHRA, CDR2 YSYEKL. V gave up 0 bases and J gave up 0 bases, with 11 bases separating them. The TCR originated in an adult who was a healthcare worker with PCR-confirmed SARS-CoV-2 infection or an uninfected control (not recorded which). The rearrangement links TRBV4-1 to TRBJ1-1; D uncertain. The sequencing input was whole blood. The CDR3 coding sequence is TGCGCCAGCAGCCAAGATGGGCGATTGATGAACACTGAAGCTTTCTTT. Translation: CASSQDGRLMNTEAFF.